The sequence of this T cell receptor (beta chain) was determined in a study of cytomegalovirus exposure and HLA in healthy donors. Study-level information: The 120 validation repertoires used the same platform as the 550 to 800 first-cohort repertoires (as reported by a later analysis).

This table comes from immunoSEQ multiplex PCR, and its TCRdb copy is limited to in-frame clones, with some not included. The sample includes approximately 280,000 clones, around 85% seen only once; the top ten take approximately 1%. Germline V CDR1 and CDR2: MNHEY, SVGAGI. The CDR3 extends over 12 amino acids. Trimming cost V 8 bases and J 1 base, with 6 bases left between them. The donors were part of the validation cohort, which consisted of about 120 subjects and was separate from the first cohort of under 750 subjects. About this clone itself: Antigen unknown.

Points from the study as a whole: In a later analysis, first-cohort TCR clusters were found to tend to co-occur in the approximately 110 validation repertoires. The study found most TCR sequences rare, yet found some public TCRs in many donors.

The TCR comes from a woman younger than 35 in good health and CMV-seronegative. The chain uses TRBV6-5 and TRBJ1-5; D unclear. Sequencing used PBMCs. The CDR3 nucleotides are TGTGCCAGCGGGCAGAGCAATCAGCCCCAGCATTTT. This translates into CASGQSNQPQHF.